This record concerns one T cell receptor beta chain sequence. Its antigen is still unknown. Some clones are missing from TCRdb's copy, which holds only in-frame ones; the method was immunoSEQ multiplex PCR. The profile shows roughly 2,500,000 clones, approximately 94% of them singletons. This record belongs to a study of shared clonotypes between healthy human individuals. The overall study: There were three CD4 naive, three CD4 memory, two CD8 naive and one CD8 memory plates per donor.

Broader study findings: Clonotypes not shared had lower generation probabilities than those common to all four donors.

The TCR was taken from a man younger than 35 in good health. Some clones in this sample may be carry-over from other donors' samples. The sequencing input was naive CD4+ T cells from PBMCs. Subset specified: CD45RA+ positively selected.

DNA of the CDR3: TGCGCCAGTAATTCCGGGGGAGGGATACCGAACACTGAAGCTTTCTTT. As protein: CASNSGGGIPNTEAFF. The V call is TRBV5-1, the J call TRBJ1-1, with D maybe TRBD1 (5 bases). Germline CDR1 SGHRS, CDR2 YFSETQ. Deletions cut 8 bases from V and 1 base from J, with 21 bases between. The CDR3 covers 16 residues.